Included here is one TCR beta chain sequence, with context. Per the authors' pipeline: The authors estimated nucleated cell counts from reference gene primer amplification. The method was immunoSEQ multiplex PCR; TCRdb's version includes in-frame clones alone and lacks a portion of them. The V and J calls and the clone size are those of that table, but D and trimming were determined from the DNA. Of 150,000 to 200,000 clones listed, roughly 88% were seen once; the top ten hold 0.95% to 1.5%. The sample is drawn from a study of blood T cell repertoires in COVID-19. Study-wide background: Acute-phase and convalescent COVID-19 samples originated in the United States, Italy and Spain. The analysed material was cDNA or gDNA that came from T cells, B-cell-depleted T cells, or PBMCs.

The CDR3 runs to 13 residues. The germline V gene has CDR1 MGHRA and CDR2 YSYEKL. Unmatched junction bases numbered 5, after V lost 6 bases and J lost 5 bases. The sequenced material came from peripheral blood. This receptor was taken from a man aged 60 to 75 who had recovered from COVID-19. The chain links TRBV4-1 to TRBJ2-5, with 8 positions matching TRBD1. CDR3 amino acids: CASRFTGGETQYF. CDR3 coding DNA: TGCGCCAGCAGATTTACAGGGGGGGAGACCCAGTACTTC.